Shown below are 28 T cell receptor beta chains from a single sample sequenced in a study of shared clonotypes between healthy human individuals. Measured with immunoSEQ multiplex PCR; TCRdb has only the in-frame clones, and not every one. The table shows some 2.3 million clones, with approximately 93% occurring only once. The material sequenced was naive CD4+ T cells from PBMCs. Subset of the sample: CD45RA+ positively selected. The source is a man younger than 30 in good health. Some clones in this sample may be carry-over from other donors' samples.

This clone came up once. This sequence joins TRBV5-1 and TRBJ2-3, with D tentatively TRBD2 (6 bases). Trimming removed 1 base at V and 0 bases at J, with 12 bases between. Per germline, CDR1 SGHRS and CDR2 YFSETQ. The CDR3 covers 16 residues. In DNA, the CDR3 is TGCGCCAGCAGCTTGTACGGGCGGGGCAGCACAGATACGCAGTATTTT. Translated, it gives CASSLYGRGSTDTQYF.

The chain links TRBV2 to TRBJ1-2; D gene ambiguous. V lost 5 bases and J 6 bases, leaving 13 bases between the germline ends. The germline V gene encodes CDR1 SNHLY and CDR2 FYNNEI. This CDR3 region has 13 residues. In nucleotides, the CDR3 is TGTGCCAGCAGTTGGGAGCCTCGGGATGGCTACACCTTC. It is translated as CASSWEPRDGYTF.

The chain combines TRBV6-5 with TRBJ2-1; D possibly matches TRBD1 or TRBD2 (5 bases each). This CDR3 has 15 amino acids. CDR1 MNHEY and CDR2 SVGAGI come from the germline V gene. V lost 6 bases and J lost 3, with 15 bases in between. The CDR3 loop reads CASRNRDAVYNEQFF. Here the CDR3 DNA reads TGTGCCAGCAGAAATCGGGACGCGGTCTACAATGAGCAGTTCTTC.

CDR3 sequence reads: CASSLTRETYNEQFF. In DNA form, the CDR3 reads TGTGCCAGCAGCCTCACCCGCGAGACATACAATGAGCAGTTCTTC. The J gene is TRBJ2-1, the V gene TRBV7-2; D remains unclear. This CDR3 has 15 residues. Germline V gene sequence: CDR1 SGHTA, CDR2 FQGNSA. Deletions cut 5 bases from V and 4 bases from J, with 15 bases between.

The rearrangement links TRBV28 to TRBJ2-7, with a weak D call TRBD2 (6 bases). This CDR3 has 14 residues. In germline, CDR1 is MDHEN, CDR2 SYDVKM. V was trimmed by 5 bases and J by 1 base, leaving 12 bases between them. The CDR3 DNA reads as TGTGCCAGCAGTCAACCGGGACTTTCCTACGAGCAGTACTTC. Translated: CASSQPGLSYEQYF.

The rearrangement uses TRBV15 and TRBJ1-5; 7 bases fit TRBD1. Losses at the gene ends were 3 bases for V and 1 base for J; bases not matched to a gene: 18. Looked up from germline, CDR1 is LNHNV and CDR2 is YYDKDF (reference sequence). CDR3 length: 20 residues. The CDR3 sequence is CATSREVTGAVFGSNQPQHF. The CDR3 nucleotides are TGTGCCACCAGCAGGGAAGTTACAGGGGCCGTATTTGGAAGCAATCAGCCCCAGCATTTT.

The chain combines TRBV7-3 with TRBJ2-6; D may correspond to TRBD1 or TRBD2 (5 bases each). In germline, CDR1 is SGHTA, CDR2 FQGTGA. This CDR3 contains 13 residues. The V and J ends lost 1 base and 12 bases respectively, with 10 bases between them. CDR3 residues: CASSLKGTGVLTF. CDR3 sequence (DNA): TGTGCCAGCAGCTTAAAGGGGACGGGCGTCCTGACTTTC. Looking up the rest from reference TRBV7-3 and TRBJ2-6 gives the full variable domain: GAGVSQTPSNKVTEKGKYVELRCDPISGHTALYWYRQSLGQGPEFLIYFQGTGAADDSGLPNDRFFAVRPEGSVSTLKIQRTERGDSAVYLCASSLKGTGVLTFGAGSRLTVL.

The chain links TRBV5-8 to TRBJ2-7; TRBD2 matches 8 bases. The CDR3 is made up of 16 amino acids. The trim removed 3 bases at V and 0 bases at J, leaving 8 bases unmatched. CDR1 is SGHTS, CDR2 YDEGEE, per germline. This CDR3 is CASSSFSGIRSYEQYF. Written as DNA, the CDR3 is TGTGCCAGCAGCTCCTTTAGCGGGATCCGCTCCTACGAGCAGTACTTC.

The chain uses TRBV2 and TRBJ2-1; a possible D gene is TRBD1 (5 bases). CDR3 length: 15 amino acids. From germline, CDR1 is SNHLY and CDR2 FYNNEI. The V and J ends lost 1 base and 9 bases respectively, with 16 bases between them. The CDR3 here is CASSEGARGGREQFF. The CDR3 bases are TGTGCCAGCAGTGAAGGGGCTAGGGGCGGTCGTGAGCAGTTCTTC.

The chain is built from TRBV10-3 and TRBJ2-2; 10 bases are a match to TRBD1. Germline trimming cut 3 bases from V and 4 bases from J; bases unmatched to any gene: 5. Germline V gene lookup returns CDR1 ENHRY and CDR2 SYGVKD. This CDR3 is 16 amino acids long. DNA of the CDR3: TGTGCCATCAGTGACCGACAGGGGGCCGGCACCGGGGAGCTGTTTTTT. This codes for CAISDRQGAGTGELFF.

The V call is TRBV14, the J call TRBJ2-2, with 12 bases lining up with TRBD2. Germline V gene data show CDR1 as SGHDN and CDR2 as FVKESK. The V segment lost 1 base and the J segment 4 bases; nucleotides outside the gene matches: 7. The CDR3 has 18 amino acids. This chain's CDR3 is CASSQGSGLAGITGELFF. In DNA, the CDR3 is TGTGCCAGCAGCCAAGGATCTGGACTAGCGGGGATCACCGGGGAGCTGTTTTTT.

This clone was detected once. The CDR3 loop is CASSLAPSSGTRGNIQYF. The CDR3, as DNA: TGTGCCAGCAGCTTAGCACCGTCGTCGGGGACGAGGGGGAACATTCAGTACTTC. V is TRBV7-2 and J is TRBJ2-4; a weak D match, TRBD1 (6 bases). With 0 bases removed from V and 7 bases from J, the gap between germline ends came to 22 bases. The CDR3 extends over 18 amino acids. Germline lookup yields CDR1 SGHTA and CDR2 FQGNSA.

The chain employs TRBV7-2 and TRBJ1-1; D uncertain. Trimming removed 2 bases from V and 0 bases from J, with 4 bases in between. The CDR3 has 13 residues. The germline CDR1 and CDR2 sequences are SGHTA and FQGNSA. CDR3 nucleotides: TGTGCCAGCAGCTTATGGGTGAACACTGAAGCTTTCTTT. This gives the protein CASSLWVNTEAFF.

V is TRBV19 and J is TRBJ1-2, with 10 bases aligning to TRBD1. Germline V gene lookup returns CDR1 LNHDA and CDR2 SQIVND (reference sequence). The CDR3 loop spans 16 amino acids. J was trimmed by 7 bases and V by 2 bases; bases with no gene match: 10. Written as DNA, the CDR3 is TGTGCCAGTAGTATAACCGGGACAGGGGTTGTCGGTGGCTACACCTTC. Its protein is CASSITGTGVVGGYTF.

This chain uses TRBV18 with TRBJ2-3; 11 bases match TRBD2. Unmatched junction bases numbered 9, after V lost 3 bases and J lost 1 base. The CDR3 spans 18 residues. CDR1 and CDR2 from the germline V gene are KGHSH and LQKENI. The CDR3 nucleotides read TGTGCCAGCTCACCGACGACTAGCGGGATTCCGGGCACAGATACGCAGTATTTT. Translation gives CASSPTTSGIPGTDTQYF.

The V gene is TRBV11-2, the J gene TRBJ1-1, with 8 bases aligning to TRBD1. Germline V gene sequence: CDR1 SGHAT, CDR2 FQNNGV. This CDR3 contains 17 residues. V dropped 1 base and J dropped 1; count of bases not matched to a gene: 8. The CDR3 here is CASSLAYRGSGNTEAFF. The CDR3 coding sequence is TGTGCCAGCAGCTTAGCTTACAGGGGGTCCGGGAACACTGAAGCTTTCTTT.

The V call is TRBV28, the J call TRBJ2-5, with 11 nucleotides matching TRBD1. Germline lookup yields CDR1 MDHEN and CDR2 SYDVKM. This CDR3 contains 15 residues. Trimming at V came to 2 bases and at J to 7 bases, leaving 6 bases not matched to a gene. CDR3 amino acids: CASSLPGTGGSTQYF. The DNA of the CDR3 is TGTGCCAGCAGTTTACCGGGGACAGGGGGATCGACCCAGTACTTC.

To note about this clone: This CDR3 is also generated by other DNA sequences in the sample. V usage is TRBV18 and J usage is TRBJ2-1; D call uncertain. Trimming took 0 bases from V and 0 from J, leaving 9 bases between them. The germline V gene encodes CDR1 KGHSH and CDR2 LQKENI. The CDR3 is 16 amino acids. The CDR3 coding sequence is TGTGCCAGCTCACCACCGGGTGGGGTCTCCTACAATGAGCAGTTCTTC. Its protein is CASSPPGGVSYNEQFF.

The V and J genes are TRBV6-5 and TRBJ1-2; TRBD1 matches 8 bases. CDR1 is MNHEY and CDR2 is SVGAGI in the germline V gene. Unmatched junction bases numbered 4, after V lost 5 bases and J lost 8 bases. This CDR3 is 12 amino acids long. This chain's CDR3 is CASSRQGSGYTF. The CDR3 DNA reads TGTGCCAGCAGTCGACAGGGGTCCGGCTACACCTTC.

The CDR3 DNA is TGCGCCAGCAGCCGTACCGGGACGGTGAACACTGAAGCTTTCTTT. This gives the protein CASSRTGTVNTEAFF. The V call is TRBV5-1, the J call TRBJ1-1, with D possibly being TRBD1 (5 bases). The CDR3 consists of 15 residues. Trimming pared 4 bases from V and 0 bases from J, leaving 13 bases between. Germline CDR1 is SGHRS and CDR2 is YFSETQ.

This clone was detected only once. The chain carries TRBV7-8 and TRBJ2-1; 9 bases match TRBD1. V gave up 6 bases and J gave up 2 bases; unmatched junction bases: 5. The germline V gene has CDR1 SGHVS and CDR2 FQNEAQ. This CDR3 comprises 15 residues. The CDR3 reads CASRQGASPYNEQFF. DNA of the CDR3: TGTGCCAGCAGACAGGGGGCCTCTCCCTACAATGAGCAGTTCTTC.

The V and J genes are TRBV6-1 and TRBJ1-1, with D uncertain. CDR3 length equals 15 residues. Germline V CDR1 and CDR2: MNHNS, SASEGT. V shed 2 bases and J shed 1 base, with 11 bases lying between them. CDR3 protein: CASSEYGGKNTEAFF. In DNA, the CDR3 is TGTGCCAGCAGTGAATACGGAGGCAAGAACACTGAAGCTTTCTTT.

This chain connects TRBV18 to TRBJ2-1; no definite D call. This CDR3 has 16 residues. Germline values: CDR1 KGHSH, CDR2 LQKENI. V was shortened by 3 bases and J by 2 bases, with 14 bases between the two germline ends. The CDR3 sequence: CASSPGLGRAYNEQFF. CDR3 nucleotide sequence: TGTGCCAGCTCACCGGGTTTGGGAAGGGCCTACAATGAGCAGTTCTTC.

V is TRBV5-1 and J is TRBJ2-7, with 7 bases aligning to TRBD1. From germline, CDR1 is SGHRS and CDR2 YFSETQ. The CDR3 is 15 residues long. The V and J ends lost 4 bases and 0 bases, in that order; junction bases with no gene match: 7. The CDR3 nucleotides are TGCGCCAGCAGCCCCACCGGGACAGCCTCCTACGAGCAGTACTTC. Amino acid sequence: CASSPTGTASYEQYF.

The chain has TRBV6-5 and TRBJ2-7; maybe TRBD2 (6 bases). CDR1 MNHEY and CDR2 SVGAGI come from the germline V gene. V was shortened by 4 bases and J by 2 bases, with 15 bases between the two germline ends. The CDR3 extends over 15 amino acids. The CDR3, as DNA: TGTGCCAGCAGTTCCCCGCGGGGTGGAACCTACGAGCAGTACTTC. The encoded protein is CASSSPRGGTYEQYF.

This sequence joins TRBV28 and TRBJ1-2; 7 bases agree with TRBD1. The length of the CDR3 is 14 residues. Unmatched junction bases numbered 8, after V lost 6 bases and J lost 4 bases. Germline-derived CDR1 and CDR2 are MDHEN and SYDVKM. The CDR3 loop is CASRLPTGTYGYTF. CDR3 nucleotides: TGTGCCAGCAGACTTCCGACAGGGACCTATGGCTACACCTTC.

The rearrangement links TRBV6-1 to TRBJ2-7; 8 nucleotides agree with TRBD1. V lost 2 bases to trimming and J lost 5 bases; unmatched junction nucleotides: 8. Germline lookup yields CDR1 MNHNS and CDR2 SASEGT. This CDR3 is 15 amino acids long. Here the CDR3 reads CASSERDRIEDEQYF. The CDR3, as DNA: TGTGCCAGCAGTGAACGGGACAGGATAGAGGACGAGCAGTACTTC.

This clone was observed a single time. The V and J genes are TRBV5-1 and TRBJ2-5, with a tentative D call TRBD2 (6 bases). The V end was cut by 3 bases, the J end by 1 base, with 10 bases between. The CDR3 totals 14 residues. Germline CDR1 is SGHRS and CDR2 is YFSETQ. CDR3 region: CASSSGTRQETQYF. The DNA of the CDR3 is TGCGCCAGCAGCTCCGGGACTCGCCAAGAGACCCAGTACTTC.